The subject of this entry is one T cell receptor (beta chain). As yet, its antigen is unknown. This specimen belongs to a study of stem cell transplantation in POMP-related autoinflammatory disease. Broader study findings: Across all analyzed T-cell subsets, patients with PRAID tended toward reduced diversity and increased clonality. Patients with PRAID showed a restricted number of unique TRB V-J gene pairings.

Profiled with immunoSEQ multiplex PCR; TCRdb holds only in-frame clones, not every one. The sample shows approximately 30,000 clones, about 91% of them seen only once. Sequenced here: CD4+ T cells from PBMCs, sampled before stem cell transplantation. The clonotype comes from a human donor with POMP-related autoinflammation and immune dysregulation (PRAID).

The CDR3 loop reads CASSEARAGRMFF. The CDR3 coding sequence is TGTGCCAGCAGTGAAGCGAGGGCCGGGAGAATGTTTTTT. The V gene is TRBV6-1, the J gene TRBJ2-2; D might be TRBD2 (6 bases). V gave up 0 bases and J gave up 15 bases, with 14 bases separating them. The CDR3 is 13 residues long. Per germline, CDR1 MNHNS and CDR2 SASEGT.